The entry below gives a single T cell receptor beta chain sequence along with its context. One end of the junction does not line up with germline, which may come from a read error. Sequencing was performed with immunoSEQ multiplex PCR; in TCRdb, only in-frame clones are kept and a portion is missing. The sample has about 170,000 clones, around 89% seen once; the top ten hold 20% to 30%. The sample is drawn from a study of blood T cell repertoires in COVID-19. Study in general: Nucleic acid was either cDNA or gDNA, and it came from T cells, B-cell-depleted T cells, or PBMCs.

The germline V gene has CDR1 SGHTA and CDR2 FQGTGA. The CDR3 length is 16 residues. The gene calls are TRBV7-3 and TRBJ1-4; D is ambiguous. The receptor was isolated from a man between 60 and 75 years old with acute or convalescent COVID-19. The sequencing input was peripheral blood. The CDR3 is CASSVTGDQTNEKLFF. CDR3 DNA sequence: TGTGCCAGCAGCGTAACCGGGGATCAAACTAATGAAAAACTGTTTTTT.